This entry concerns a single T cell receptor (beta chain). As yet, its antigen is unknown. The repertoire was sequenced with immunoSEQ multiplex PCR; TCRdb's copy has only in-frame clones and lacks some. Counted here are 440,000 or so clones, about 92% occurring once; the ten biggest clones make up more than 1.5%. Treatment denoted: around 19 received Ad26.COV2.S at low or high dose, single or two shots; 5 received placebo; per-sample allocation not given. Day 63 after the first vaccine or placebo injection was the time point for sampling. In Boston, the donor was an adult between 18-55 years of age. Germline V CDR1 and CDR2: MNHEY, SMNVEV (reference sequence). The CDR3 length is 15 residues. V lost 6 bases and J lost 0, with 14 bases in between. The sample is drawn from a study of Ad26.COV2.S vaccination and SARS-CoV-2 variants. Study-level findings and limits: Vaccine recipients posted higher spike-specific TCR breadth than their placebo counterparts. Substantial breadth was reported for post-vaccination spike-specific CD8+ and CD4+ T cells. The study found similar non-spike TCR breadth in vaccine and placebo recipients.

The sample in question was peripheral blood, obtained in a trial of Ad26.COV2.S vaccine versus placebo. The V and J genes are TRBV27 and TRBJ1-1, with D perhaps matching TRBD1 (6 bases). The receptor's source is a person between 18 and 65 years old who received the Ad26.COV2.S COVID-19 vaccine or a placebo. CDR3 residues: CASSLGQNMNTEAFF. DNA for the CDR3: TGTGCCAGCAGCTTAGGACAGAACATGAACACTGAAGCTTTCTTT.